This T cell receptor (beta chain) stems from a study of blood T cell repertoires in COVID-19. Per the study methods: Amplification of reference gene primers provided the estimated nucleated cell counts. Sequencing used immunoSEQ multiplex PCR; TCRdb keeps in-frame clones, though not all of them. V, J and clone size reflect that table, while D and trimming were determined from the DNA. The sample has about 360,000 clones, more than 85% seen once. The CDR3 contains 14 residues. Germline CDR1 SNHLY, CDR2 FYNNEI. The V and J ends lost 6 bases and 3 bases, in that order; junction bases with no gene match: 7.

The clonotype originates from a human donor in a cohort sampled during active COVID-19. The specimen was peripheral blood. The chain couples TRBV2 to TRBJ2-7, with TRBD1 matching 8 bases. CDR3 DNA sequence: TGTGCCAGCAGCAATTCAGGGGGCGGCTACGAGCAGTACTTC. This encodes CASSNSGGGYEQYF.